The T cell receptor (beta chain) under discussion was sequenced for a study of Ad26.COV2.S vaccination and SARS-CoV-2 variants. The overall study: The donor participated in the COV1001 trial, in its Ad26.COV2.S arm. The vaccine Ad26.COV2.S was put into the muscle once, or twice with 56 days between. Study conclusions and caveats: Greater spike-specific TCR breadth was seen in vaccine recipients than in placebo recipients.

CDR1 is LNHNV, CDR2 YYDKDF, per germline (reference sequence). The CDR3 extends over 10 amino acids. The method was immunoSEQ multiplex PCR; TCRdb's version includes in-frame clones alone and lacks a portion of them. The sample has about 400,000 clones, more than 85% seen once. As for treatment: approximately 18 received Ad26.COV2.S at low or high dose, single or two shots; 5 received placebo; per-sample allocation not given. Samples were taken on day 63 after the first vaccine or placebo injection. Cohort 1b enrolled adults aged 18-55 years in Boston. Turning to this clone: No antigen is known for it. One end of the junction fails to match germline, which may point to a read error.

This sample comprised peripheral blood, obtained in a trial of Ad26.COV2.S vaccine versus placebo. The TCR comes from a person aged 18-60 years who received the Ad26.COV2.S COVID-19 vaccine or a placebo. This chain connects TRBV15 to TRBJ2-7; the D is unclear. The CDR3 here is CATSEHLNHF. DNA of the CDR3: TGTGCCACCAGCGAGCACCTGAACCACTTC.